These 10 T cell receptor beta chains were sequenced from one sample in a study of T cells after posttransplantation cyclophosphamide. Assay used: immunoSEQ multiplex PCR; TCRdb lists only in-frame clones, some missing. Among around 3,000 clones, around 57% were seen once, and the ten largest hold over 20%. The sequencing sample was made of memory CD8+ T cells sorted from blood. Receptors were obtained from a woman between 25 and 40 years old in good health and a related stem cell transplant donor.

This chain links TRBV10-3 with TRBJ2-1; unclear D gene. Germline V gene lookup returns CDR1 ENHRY and CDR2 SYGVKD. Between the trimmed V and J ends, which lost 0 bases and 7 bases, there was a span of 4 bases. The length of the CDR3 is 12 residues. The chain's CDR3 is CAISESRNEQFF. CDR3 bases: TGTGCCATCAGTGAGTCGAGGAATGAGCAGTTCTTC.

This clone was counted only a few times. The sample contains more than one DNA sequence encoding this CDR3. This chain joins TRBV14 and TRBJ2-7; the D is unclear. CDR3 length: 12 amino acids. V was trimmed by 2 bases and J by 6 bases, leaving 8 bases between them. Germline V gene data show CDR1 as SGHDN and CDR2 as FVKESK. CDR3 nucleotide sequence: TGTGCCAGCAGCCAATTTCTCCTCGAGCAGTACTTC. It codes for CASSQFLLEQYF.

This rearrangement joins TRBV7-2 to TRBJ1-2; D remains unclear. V was clipped by 5 bases and J by 4 bases, with 23 bases between them. Germline CDR1 is SGHTA and CDR2 is FQGNSA. The CDR3 has 17 amino acids. The CDR3 DNA sequence: TGTGCCAGCAGCGTTTTGTACGGAGACGGAAAGACCTATGGCTACACCTTC. Translation gives CASSVLYGDGKTYGYTF.

This sequence joins TRBV6-1 and TRBJ1-1; D not certain. The germline gives CDR1 MNHNS, CDR2 SASEGT. The length of the CDR3 is 16 residues. The V gene lost 0 bases and the J gene lost 0 bases, with 11 bases spanning the gap. In DNA form, the CDR3 reads TGTGCCAGCAGTGAAGCGTCGGGGATATTGAACACTGAAGCTTTCTTT. It yields the protein CASSEASGILNTEAFF.

The chain carries TRBV6-1 and TRBJ1-1, with D tentatively TRBD1 (6 bases). V was clipped by 3 bases and J by 1 base, with 12 bases between them. This CDR3 has 15 residues. CDR1 MNHNS and CDR2 SASEGT come from the germline V gene. The CDR3 DNA reads TGTGCCAGCAGTGACATAATGGACAGGAACACTGAAGCTTTCTTT. This codes for CASSDIMDRNTEAFF.

This sequence joins TRBV7-8 and TRBJ2-1, with TRBD1 identical over 9 bases. The V gene's germline CDR1 is SGHVS and CDR2 FQNEAQ. The CDR3 is made up of 16 amino acids. V shed 4 bases and J 6 bases; nucleotides not matched to a gene: 10. The CDR3 region has the DNA TGTGCCAGCAGCTCCCTTGGGACAGGGCCGGGCAATGAGCAGTTCTTC. Translation gives CASSSLGTGPGNEQFF.

This clone was recorded a few times. The V call is TRBV15, the J call TRBJ1-2; maybe TRBD1 (5 bases). Trimming left V 0 bases short and J 8 bases short, with 13 bases between. The CDR3 spans 14 residues. Per germline, CDR1 LNHNV and CDR2 YYDKDF (reference sequence). In DNA form, the CDR3 reads TGTGCCACCAGCAGAGATGGGGGGAGGCAGGGCTACACCTTC. Translating it yields CATSRDGGRQGYTF.

This clone was counted between two and nine times. The chain combines TRBV4-3 with TRBJ2-3; D perhaps matches TRBD2 (6 bases). Germline CDR1 LGHNA, CDR2 YSLEER. V gave up 4 bases and J gave up 1 base, with 12 bases separating them. The CDR3 runs 15 residues. CDR3 DNA sequence: TGCGCCAGCAGCCTTCACGGCGGGGGCACAGATACGCAGTATTTT. Its protein product is CASSLHGGGTDTQYF.

The chain employs TRBV4-3 and TRBJ2-3; 8 positions match TRBD2. Germline V CDR1 and CDR2: LGHNA, YSLEER. V trimming: 0 bases; J trimming: 2 bases; junction bases outside the gene matches: 13. The CDR3 is 19 amino acids. The CDR3 DNA reads TGCGCCAGCAGCCAAGAAATAGGGACTAGTGGTGTGGTCACAGATACGCAGTATTTT. Protein: CASSQEIGTSGVVTDTQYF.

The chain recombines TRBV28 with TRBJ2-5; 9 bases align to TRBD1. The J segment lost 4 bases and the V segment lost 6 bases, leaving 9 bases of the junction unmatched. Germline V gives CDR1 MDHEN, CDR2 SYDVKM. The CDR3 covers 15 residues. This CDR3 reads CASRPGDREAETQYF. The CDR3 bases are TGTGCCAGCAGGCCTGGGGACAGGGAGGCAGAGACCCAGTACTTC.